This TCR beta chain was profiled in a study of Graves' ophthalmopathy and Graves' hyperthyroidism. Whole-study findings and limits: A model of 13 signatures distinguished ophthalmopathy from stable hyperthyroidism at approximately 90% sensitivity and 81.08% specificity. Most thyroid clonotypes expanded beyond 0.001 frequency were also found in blood. In predicting ophthalmopathy progression, the model reached about 71% sensitivity and 72% to 80% specificity.

Comments on this clonotype: Its target is unknown.

The length of the CDR3 is 16 residues. Germline V gene lookup returns CDR1 KGHDR and CDR2 SFDVKD. Amplification from RNA transcripts yielded the TCR beta CDR3 regions. The first-round RT-PCR employed HTBI primers together with the Qiagen OneStep RT-PCR kit. A multiplex PCR was then performed as the second round. TCRdb re-called the multiplex PCR reads through MiXCR, storing one row per CDR3 protein. Altogether 560,000 or so distinct CDR3 sequences are present, roughly 39% being singletons, with the ten largest covering about 4.6%. Aged 18 to 65, the patients with hyperthyroidism had under 2 months' duration and were newly diagnosed.

Sequencing input: peripheral blood or thyroid tissue (not recorded which). This receptor was identified in an adult man with Graves' hyperthyroidism. The chain combines TRBV24-1 with TRBJ2-7; possible D gene TRBD2, 6 bases. The J call is uncertain, as TRBJ2-1 better fits the DNA end. The CDR3 DNA reads as TGTGCCAGCAGCCTCCGGGACTCCATACCTTACAATGAGCAGTTCTTC. It is translated as CASSLRDSIPYNEQFF.